This T cell receptor beta chain was sequenced for a study of cytotoxic CD8 clonotypes in ibrutinib-treated CLL. Study conclusions and caveats: While tracking circulating CD8+ T-cell counts, baseline clonality exceeded that of age-matched healthy donors.

On this clone: Its antigen is unknown.

Depths of 1 in 200,000 to 1 in 1 million T cells were the sequencing target. Measured with immunoSEQ multiplex PCR; TCRdb has only the in-frame clones, and not every one. Of tens of thousands of clones listed, approximately 70% were seen once; the top ten hold roughly 13%. The CDR3 totals 15 residues. Germline assignment: CDR1 MNHEY and CDR2 SMNVEV (reference sequence). The V and J ends lost 7 bases and 7 bases respectively, with 19 bases between them. Sequences were derived from PBMCs, sampled after 12 months of ibrutinib treatment. This TCR was recovered from a human donor with chronic lymphocytic leukemia. The chain combines TRBV27 with TRBJ2-2, with a weak D call TRBD2 (5 bases). The CDR3 reads CASTYSGLSDGELFF. Here the CDR3 DNA reads TGTGCCAGCACCTACTCGGGGTTAAGTGACGGGGAGCTGTTTTTT.